This TCR beta chain was observed in a study of blood T cell repertoires in COVID-19. Study-wide context: Acute-phase and convalescent COVID-19 samples originated in the United States, Italy and Spain. From T cells, B-cell-depleted T cells, or PBMCs came the material, which was cDNA or gDNA.

Per the authors' pipeline: Counts of nucleated cells, estimated from reference gene primer amplification, were obtained. Assay used: immunoSEQ multiplex PCR; TCRdb lists only in-frame clones, some missing. The DNA gave D and trimming, while V, J and clone size come from that table. Found here are some 14,000 clones, around 80% of them singletons; the top ten hold about 15%. Sequenced input: peripheral blood. The origin of this receptor is a human donor in a cohort sampled during active COVID-19.

In nucleotides, the CDR3 is TGCGCCAGCAGCCGCACCACAGGGCTGGACACCGGGGAGCTGTTTTTT. It is translated as CASSRTTGLDTGELFF. The chain combines TRBV5-1 with TRBJ2-2, with TRBD1 as a possible D gene (6 bases). V lost 4 bases and J 3 bases, leaving 16 bases between the germline ends. The CDR3 totals 16 residues. Germline V gives CDR1 SGHRS, CDR2 YFSETQ.